This TCR beta chain is from a study of human T cells and chemical hapten exposure. Unique molecular identifiers were affixed to discrete cDNA molecules within the library. Per the authors' pipeline: A per-sample median of around 88,000 TCRs was observed, with counts ranging from about 20,000 to 750,000. TCRdb reanalysed the RACE reads using MiXCR and keeps one entry per CDR3 protein. TCRdb's processing, not the authors' own work, is the source of the V and J calls. This table has 300,000 to 450,000 distinct CDR3 sequences, 4% to 6% appearing once. Trimming removed 0 bases from V and 2 bases from J, with 13 bases in between. Per germline, CDR1 SGHRS and CDR2 YFSETQ. CDR3 length equals 16 residues. Time point noted: pre-sensitization, week 0. Noted treatment: therapeutic diphenylcyclopropenone sensitization with weekly scalp DPC. Phlebotomy was performed prior to application of every patch test. Unfractionated whole blood yielded total RNA.

The input for sequencing was whole blood, taken in connection with sensitization to the hapten diphenylcyclopropenone (DPC). The receptor was derived from a woman aged 50 to 60 with alopecia areata. Some clones in this sample may be carry-over from other donors' samples. The chain uses TRBV5-1 and TRBJ2-3; a weak D match, TRBD2 (7 bases). The CDR3 nucleotides read TGCGCCAGCAGCTTGGTCTGGGGGGGGCCCACAGATACGCAGTATTTT. Translated: CASSLVWGGPTDTQYF.